The following is a T cell receptor (beta chain) sequence with its context. Antigen specificity is unknown. The sample originates from a study of human T cells and chemical hapten exposure. Study in general: TCR yield per sample varied, mainly due to pooled library volumes.

Library construction involved attaching unique molecular identifiers to individual cDNA molecules, which allowed quantitative, reproducible TCR counting. Study processing details: From about 22,000 to 700,000 TCRs were found per sample, with a median of about 96,000. Each CDR3 protein is one row after TCRdb ran MiXCR on the reads. TCRdb's processing, not the study's, gives the V and J calls here. The sample carries around 120,000 distinct CDR3 sequences, over 7% recorded once. The starting material, unfractionated whole blood, was used for total RNA extraction. Per the germline V gene, CDR1 is SGHRS and CDR2 is YFSETQ. The ends were cut back, 4 bases at V and 6 bases at J, with 16 bases in the middle. This CDR3 region has 15 residues. Study-wide findings and caveats: No shift was seen in TCRs above 1 in 1000 frequency with DPC sensitization.

J is TRBJ2-2 and V is TRBV5-1; the D call may be TRBD1 or TRBD2 (5 bases each). The source is a human donor in good health. Some clones in this sample may be carry-over from other donors' samples. Specimen: whole blood. CDR3 protein: CASSQGANFPGELFF. The CDR3 nucleotides read TGCGCCAGCAGCCAGGGAGCCAATTTCCCCGGGGAGCTGTTTTTT.